These 4 T cell receptor beta chains came from one sample sequenced in a study of OX40 agonist ivuxolimab in advanced cancers. The repertoire was sequenced with immunoSEQ multiplex PCR; TCRdb's copy has only in-frame clones and lacks some. This table holds some 70,000 clones, about four fifths found once. The specimen comprised CD4+ or CD8+ T cells sorted from blood, sampled in a trial of the OX40 agonist ivuxolimab. The receptors originated from an adult with an advanced solid tumor such as melanoma, head and neck, liver or kidney cancer.

The chain employs TRBV9 and TRBJ2-5, with 7 bases that match TRBD2. The V and J ends lost 0 bases and 2 bases, in that order; junction bases with no gene match: 10. Germline V gene lookup returns CDR1 SGDLS and CDR2 YYNGEE. CDR3 length: 17 residues. The CDR3 DNA reads as TGTGCCAGCAGCGTAGATCCCCCCGGACTAGTACAAGAGACCCAGTACTTC. Translating gives CASSVDPPGLVQETQYF.

The rearrangement uses TRBV2 and TRBJ2-5, with TRBD1 matching 7 bases. V shed 5 bases, J shed 4 bases, and the junction held 7 bases outside the gene matches. Germline CDR1 is SNHLY and CDR2 is FYNNEI. The CDR3 is made up of 14 amino acids. CDR3: CASSKGGRGETQYF. For the CDR3, the DNA is TGTGCCAGCAGTAAAGGGGGCAGGGGAGAGACCCAGTACTTC. Full variable domain (missing parts from reference TRBV2 and TRBJ2-5): EPEVTQTPSHQVTQMGQEVILRCVPISNHLYFYWYRQILGQKVEFLVSFYNNEISEKSEIFDDQFSVERPDGSNFTLKIRSTKLEDSAMYFCASSKGGRGETQYFGPGTRLLVL.

This chain uses TRBV6-5 with TRBJ1-1, with no clear D. Germline lookup yields CDR1 MNHEY and CDR2 SVGAGI. V was shortened by 7 bases and J by 1 base, with 13 bases between the two germline ends. This CDR3 region has 14 residues. CDR3: CASNTPQENTEAFF. The CDR3 coding sequence is TGTGCCAGCAACACACCTCAGGAGAACACTGAAGCTTTCTTT.

The genes are TRBV7-2 and TRBJ2-4; no clear D. Per germline, CDR1 SGHTA and CDR2 FQGNSA. V lost 5 bases and J lost 0, with 11 bases in between. This CDR3 region has 15 residues. The DNA of the CDR3 is TGTGCCAGCAGCCTCGACCGTATAGCCAAAAACATTCAGTACTTC. Its protein product is CASSLDRIAKNIQYF.